This is a list of T cell receptor beta chains from one sample in a study of vaccination effects on CD4 cells after COVID-19. No antigen is known for these receptors. The repertoire was sequenced with immunoSEQ multiplex PCR; TCRdb's copy has only in-frame clones and lacks some. The sample includes about 23,000 clones, about 74% of them seen just once. Sequenced material: CD4+ T cells from PBMCs cultured with SARS-CoV-2 spike peptides, taken before COVID-19 vaccination. The receptors derive from a human donor who received a COVID-19 vaccine. CDR3s include the opening cysteine and the closing phenylalanine or tryptophan. The order of the fields is CDR3 length, V gene, J gene, clone size, D gene, CDR3 protein, CDR3 DNA. D genes are given only for firm matches. Where a row states a size, it is once, few, many or the class of an expanded clone; other rows omit it.

len: 13; v_gene: TRBV5-8; j_gene: TRBJ1-2; abundance: NA; d_gene: NA; CDR3aa: CASSSRWGDGYTF; CDR3nt: TGTGCCAGCAGCTCCCGCTGGGGCGACGGCTACACCTTC
len: 15; v_gene: TRBV10-3; j_gene: TRBJ2-7; abundance: NA; d_gene: TRBD1; CDR3aa: CAIQLHGDSSYEQYF; CDR3nt: TGTGCCATCCAACTGCACGGGGACAGCTCCTACGAGCAGTACTTC
len: 14; v_gene: TRBV19; j_gene: TRBJ1-3; abundance: NA; d_gene: NA; CDR3aa: CARRRPASGNTIYF; CDR3nt: TGTGCCAGACGAAGACCAGCCTCTGGAAACACCATATATTTT
len: 14; v_gene: TRBV12-2; j_gene: TRBJ2-3; abundance: NA; d_gene: NA; CDR3aa: CAPAEGEVPDTQYF; CDR3nt: TGTGCCCCCGCAGAGGGAGAGGTTCCAGATACGCAGTATTTT
len: 10; v_gene: TRBV20-1; j_gene: TRBJ1-2; abundance: NA; d_gene: NA; CDR3aa: CSARDNGYTF; CDR3nt: TGCAGTGCCCGGGACAACGGCTACACCTTC
len: 19; v_gene: TRBV24-1; j_gene: TRBJ2-2; abundance: few; d_gene: TRBD2; CDR3aa: CATSDSGLAGGWNTGELFF; CDR3nt: TGTGCCACCAGTGATTCTGGACTAGCGGGGGGTTGGAACACCGGGGAGCTGTTTTTT
len: 15; v_gene: TRBV27; j_gene: TRBJ2-1; abundance: NA; d_gene: NA; CDR3aa: CASSFPSQGYNEQFF; CDR3nt: TGTGCCAGCAGTTTCCCCTCCCAGGGCTACAATGAGCAGTTCTTC
len: 13; v_gene: TRBV7-6; j_gene: TRBJ1-4; abundance: once; d_gene: NA; CDR3aa: CASSLGGYEKLFF; CDR3nt: TGTGCCAGCAGCTTAGGAGGGTATGAAAAACTGTTTTTT
len: 17; v_gene: TRBV25-1; j_gene: TRBJ2-3; abundance: NA; d_gene: TRBD1; CDR3aa: CASSEPGQGASTDTQYF; CDR3nt: TGTGCCAGCAGTGAACCGGGACAGGGGGCGTCCACAGATACGCAGTATTTT
len: 15; v_gene: TRBV4-1; j_gene: TRBJ2-1; abundance: once; d_gene: NA; CDR3aa: CASSLSQGYYNEQFF; CDR3nt: TGCGCCAGCAGCCTTTCACAGGGATACTACAATGAGCAGTTCTTC
len: 15; v_gene: TRBV11-2; j_gene: TRBJ1-1; abundance: NA; d_gene: TRBD1; CDR3aa: CASRGQGAGGTEAFF; CDR3nt: TGTGCCAGCAGAGGTCAGGGGGCAGGGGGAACTGAAGCTTTCTTT
len: 14; v_gene: TRBV7-9; j_gene: TRBJ2-3; abundance: NA; d_gene: NA; CDR3aa: CASTPKGSPNTQYF; CDR3nt: TGTGCCAGCACCCCGAAAGGGTCCCCGAATACGCAGTATTTT
len: 21; v_gene: TRBV18; j_gene: TRBJ1-5; abundance: NA; d_gene: TRBD1; CDR3aa: CASSPRLSRDRGRYSNQPQHF; CDR3nt: TGTGCCAGCTCACCACGCTTAAGCCGGGACAGGGGGCGTTATAGCAATCAGCCCCAGCATTTT
len: 15; v_gene: TRBV27; j_gene: TRBJ2-5; abundance: NA; d_gene: TRBD2; CDR3aa: CASSFLGGYGETQYF; CDR3nt: TGTGCCAGCAGTTTTCTGGGGGGGTATGGGGAGACCCAGTACTTC
len: 12; v_gene: TRBV6-5; j_gene: TRBJ2-2; abundance: NA; d_gene: NA; CDR3aa: CASAGDTGELFF; CDR3nt: TGTGCCAGCGCAGGGGACACCGGGGAGCTGTTTTTT
len: 13; v_gene: TRBV6-5; j_gene: TRBJ1-5; abundance: NA; d_gene: TRBD1; CDR3aa: CASAGQQNQPQHF; CDR3nt: TGTGCCAGCGCGGGACAGCAGAATCAGCCCCAGCATTTT
len: 17; v_gene: TRBV11-3; j_gene: TRBJ2-5; abundance: NA; d_gene: TRBD1; CDR3aa: CASSFGTGTGVSETQYF; CDR3nt: TGTGCCAGCAGCTTCGGAACCGGGACAGGGGTTAGCGAGACCCAGTACTTC
len: 16; v_gene: TRBV12-5; j_gene: TRBJ2-3; abundance: NA; d_gene: TRBD2; CDR3aa: CASGLGLAGTTDTQYF; CDR3nt: TGTGCTAGTGGTTTGGGGCTAGCGGGGACCACAGATACGCAGTATTTT
len: 13; v_gene: TRBV5-1; j_gene: TRBJ2-5; abundance: NA; d_gene: TRBD2; CDR3aa: CASSGGDQETQYF; CDR3nt: TGCGCCAGCAGCGGGGGGGACCAAGAGACCCAGTACTTC
len: 17; v_gene: TRBV4-1; j_gene: TRBJ2-1; abundance: once; d_gene: TRBD1; CDR3aa: CASSQVAGVGTANEQFF; CDR3nt: TGCGCCAGCAGCCAAGTGGCCGGGGTGGGGACAGCGAATGAGCAGTTCTTC
len: 18; v_gene: TRBV6-7; j_gene: TRBJ1-5; abundance: NA; d_gene: NA; CDR3aa: CASSYSNSNLYSNQPQHF; CDR3nt: TGTGCCAGCAGTTACTCGAACAGTAACTTATATAGCAATCAGCCCCAGCATTTT
len: 18; v_gene: TRBV7-8; j_gene: TRBJ2-1; abundance: NA; d_gene: TRBD2; CDR3aa: CASSQTGTSGSSYNEQFF; CDR3nt: TGTGCCAGCAGTCAAACGGGGACTAGCGGTAGCTCCTACAATGAGCAGTTCTTC
len: 14; v_gene: TRBV6-5; j_gene: TRBJ1-2; abundance: few; d_gene: NA; CDR3aa: CASSYGKPGYGYTF; CDR3nt: TGTGCCAGCAGTTACGGGAAACCCGGCTATGGCTACACCTTC
len: 12; v_gene: TRBV10-3; j_gene: TRBJ2-7; abundance: NA; d_gene: TRBD2; CDR3aa: CAISELASEQYF; CDR3nt: TGTGCCATCAGTGAACTAGCGAGTGAGCAGTACTTC
len: 19; v_gene: TRBV19; j_gene: TRBJ1-2; abundance: few; d_gene: TRBD1; CDR3aa: CASSIKGLGTGEVGYGYTF; CDR3nt: TGTGCCAGTAGTATCAAGGGACTCGGGACAGGGGAGGTCGGCTATGGCTACACCTTC
len: 15; v_gene: TRBV5-1; j_gene: TRBJ2-3; abundance: NA; d_gene: TRBD1; CDR3aa: CASSLSGQGTDTQYF; CDR3nt: TGCGCCAGCAGCTTATCTGGACAGGGCACAGATACGCAGTATTTT
len: 14; v_gene: TRBV6-5; j_gene: TRBJ1-3; abundance: NA; d_gene: NA; CDR3aa: CASRRLSSGNTIYF; CDR3nt: TGTGCCAGCAGACGACTGTCCTCTGGAAACACCATATATTTT
len: 15; v_gene: TRBV11-2; j_gene: TRBJ2-3; abundance: NA; d_gene: TRBD1; CDR3aa: CASSFRTGNTDTQYF; CDR3nt: TGTGCCAGCAGCTTCAGGACAGGAAACACAGATACGCAGTATTTT
len: 15; v_gene: TRBV7-9; j_gene: TRBJ2-7; abundance: NA; d_gene: TRBD1; CDR3aa: CASSSRQGLSYEQYF; CDR3nt: TGTGCCAGCAGCTCGAGACAGGGCTTATCCTACGAGCAGTACTTC
len: 13; v_gene: TRBV5-1; j_gene: TRBJ2-1; abundance: NA; d_gene: NA; CDR3aa: CASSLWGANEQFF; CDR3nt: TGCGCCAGCAGCTTATGGGGTGCAAATGAGCAGTTCTTC
len: 14; v_gene: TRBV10-2; j_gene: TRBJ1-4; abundance: once; d_gene: NA; CDR3aa: CASSEGGRNEKLFF; CDR3nt: TGCGCCAGCAGTGAAGGGGGGCGGAATGAAAAACTGTTTTTT
len: 18; v_gene: TRBV20-1; j_gene: TRBJ2-3; abundance: NA; d_gene: TRBD2; CDR3aa: CSASGLLAGGPTSDTQYF; CDR3nt: TGCAGTGCTAGTGGTCTACTAGCGGGAGGGCCGACCTCAGATACGCAGTATTTT
len: 18; v_gene: TRBV11-2; j_gene: TRBJ2-3; abundance: NA; d_gene: NA; CDR3aa: CASSLGYIAGPTTDTQYF; CDR3nt: TGTGCCAGCAGCTTAGGTTACATCGCGGGTCCAACGACAGATACGCAGTATTTT
len: 15; v_gene: TRBV7-9; j_gene: TRBJ2-3; abundance: NA; d_gene: NA; CDR3aa: CASSLRGSFTDTQYF; CDR3nt: TGTGCCAGCAGCTTAAGGGGCAGCTTCACAGATACGCAGTATTTT
len: 13; v_gene: TRBV2; j_gene: TRBJ1-5; abundance: NA; d_gene: TRBD1; CDR3aa: CASSRTGYQPQHF; CDR3nt: TGTGCCAGCAGCCGGACAGGGTACCAGCCCCAGCATTTT
len: 15; v_gene: TRBV10-3; j_gene: TRBJ2-1; abundance: NA; d_gene: TRBD2; CDR3aa: CAISLTGLESDEQFF; CDR3nt: TGTGCCATCAGTCTGACGGGACTAGAGTCCGATGAGCAGTTCTTC
len: 16; v_gene: TRBV9; j_gene: TRBJ2-1; abundance: NA; d_gene: TRBD2; CDR3aa: CASSVGTSGRDNEQFF; CDR3nt: TGTGCCAGCAGCGTTGGGACTAGCGGGAGGGACAATGAGCAGTTCTTC